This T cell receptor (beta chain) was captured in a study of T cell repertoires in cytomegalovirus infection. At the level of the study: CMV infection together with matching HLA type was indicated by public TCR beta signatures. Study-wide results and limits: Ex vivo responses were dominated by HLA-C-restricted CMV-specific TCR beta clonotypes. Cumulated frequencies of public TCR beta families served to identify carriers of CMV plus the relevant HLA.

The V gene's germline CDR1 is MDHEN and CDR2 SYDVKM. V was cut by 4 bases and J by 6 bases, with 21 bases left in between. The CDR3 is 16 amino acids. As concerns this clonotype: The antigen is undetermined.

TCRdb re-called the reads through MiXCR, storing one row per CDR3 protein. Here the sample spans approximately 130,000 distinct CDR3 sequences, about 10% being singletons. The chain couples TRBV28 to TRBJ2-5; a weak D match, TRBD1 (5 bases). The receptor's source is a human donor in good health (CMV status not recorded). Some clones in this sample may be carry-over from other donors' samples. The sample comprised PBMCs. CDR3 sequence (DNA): TGTGCCAGCAGTTCCTTAGGGGTGAATAAGGGAAAGACCCAGTACTTC. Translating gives CASSSLGVNKGKTQYF.